The rows below give T cell receptor beta chains drawn from one sample of a study of T-cell reconstitution after alpha-beta-depleted transplantation in children. TCRdb independently ran MiXCR on the PCR reads; one entry per CDR3 protein. In the table there are a few hundred thousand distinct CDR3 sequences, about a tenth of which are singletons. The source material was PBMCs from the stem cell graft donor, sampled from the stem cell graft. The receptors originated from a human donor who donated a stem cell graft to a child with acute lymphoblastic leukemia. Both conserved end residues are part of each CDR3. Fields, in order: V gene, clone size, D gene, J gene, CDR3 length, CDR3 protein, CDR3 DNA. D genes are given only for firm matches. Not every row has a clone size; where given, it reads once, few, many or a size class.

V gene: TRBV4-3; clone size: NA; D gene: TRBD2; J gene: TRBJ2-3; CDR3 length: 16; CDR3 protein: CASSQETSGRADTQYF; CDR3 DNA: TGCGCCAGCAGCCAGGAGACTAGCGGGAGGGCAGATACGCAGTATTTT
V gene: TRBV7-9; clone size: NA; D gene: NA; J gene: TRBJ1-3; CDR3 length: 16; CDR3 protein: CASSRGTELLGNTIYF; CDR3 DNA: TGTGCCAGCAGCCGTGGGACGGAGCTACTTGGAAACACCATATATTTT
V gene: TRBV7-2; clone size: NA; D gene: TRBD2; J gene: TRBJ2-3; CDR3 length: 16; CDR3 protein: CASSSRRVAGEDTQYF; CDR3 DNA: TGTGCCAGCAGCTCCCGGAGGGTAGCGGGAGAAGATACGCAGTATTTT
V gene: TRBV28; clone size: few; D gene: NA; J gene: TRBJ2-1; CDR3 length: 11; CDR3 protein: CASSFKNEQFF; CDR3 DNA: TGTGCCAGCAGTTTCAAGAATGAGCAGTTCTTC
V gene: TRBV7-2; clone size: few; D gene: NA; J gene: TRBJ1-1; CDR3 length: 13; CDR3 protein: CASSLNPIAEAFF; CDR3 DNA: TGTGCCAGCAGCTTAAACCCCATTGCTGAAGCTTTCTTT
V gene: TRBV12-3/TRBV12-4; clone size: NA; D gene: NA; J gene: TRBJ1-2; CDR3 length: 14; CDR3 protein: CASTPTGGLSSYTF; CDR3 DNA: TGTGCCAGCACGCCCACTGGGGGCCTATCTAGCTACACCTTC
V gene: TRBV18; clone size: NA; D gene: NA; J gene: TRBJ2-3; CDR3 length: 16; CDR3 protein: CASSPPGSTSTDTQYF; CDR3 DNA: TGTGCCAGCTCACCACCGGGATCCACTAGCACAGATACGCAGTATTTT
V gene: TRBV12-3/TRBV12-4; clone size: few; D gene: TRBD1; J gene: TRBJ2-7; CDR3 length: 15; CDR3 protein: CASSLEGQAFYEQYF; CDR3 DNA: TGTGCCAGCAGCCTAGAGGGACAGGCCTTCTACGAGCAGTACTTC
V gene: TRBV9; clone size: many; D gene: NA; J gene: TRBJ1-2; CDR3 length: 13; CDR3 protein: CASSVAGGSGYTF; CDR3 DNA: TGTGCCAGCAGCGTAGCGGGGGGGTCTGGCTACACCTTC
V gene: TRBV11-2; clone size: many; D gene: TRBD1; J gene: TRBJ2-2; CDR3 length: 16; CDR3 protein: CASSWSDRGRAGELFF; CDR3 DNA: TGTGCCAGCAGCTGGAGTGACAGGGGGCGCGCCGGGGAGCTGTTTTTT
V gene: TRBV12-3/TRBV12-4; clone size: few; D gene: NA; J gene: TRBJ1-1; CDR3 length: 14; CDR3 protein: CASSLTGFRTEAFF; CDR3 DNA: TGTGCCAGCAGTTTAACAGGGTTTAGGACTGAAGCTTTCTTT
V gene: TRBV9; clone size: few; D gene: NA; J gene: TRBJ2-1; CDR3 length: 14; CDR3 protein: CASSVRASINEQFF; CDR3 DNA: TGTGCCAGCAGCGTAAGGGCTAGCATAAATGAGCAGTTCTTC
V gene: TRBV3-1; clone size: NA; D gene: NA; J gene: TRBJ2-5; CDR3 length: 15; CDR3 protein: CASSQDTLPRKTQYF; CDR3 DNA: TGTGCCAGCAGCCAAGATACTCTCCCCCGAAAGACCCAGTACTTC
V gene: TRBV27; clone size: NA; D gene: TRBD2; J gene: TRBJ2-2; CDR3 length: 17; CDR3 protein: CASSLSRTSGITGELFF; CDR3 DNA: TGTGCCAGCAGTTTATCCCGGACTAGCGGGATCACCGGGGAGCTGTTTTTT
V gene: TRBV4-3; clone size: NA; D gene: NA; J gene: TRBJ2-7; CDR3 length: 16; CDR3 protein: CASSQDLRTGTYEQYF; CDR3 DNA: TGCGCCAGCAGCCAAGATCTAAGGACGGGGACCTACGAGCAGTACTTC
V gene: TRBV28; clone size: many; D gene: TRBD2; J gene: TRBJ2-7; CDR3 length: 14; CDR3 protein: CASSLLAGAYEQYF; CDR3 DNA: TGTGCCAGCAGCTTACTAGCGGGAGCCTACGAGCAGTACTTC
V gene: TRBV15; clone size: NA; D gene: NA; J gene: TRBJ2-1; CDR3 length: 13; CDR3 protein: CATSRGQNNEQFF; CDR3 DNA: TGTGCCACCAGCAGAGGTCAGAACAATGAGCAGTTCTTC
V gene: TRBV27; clone size: NA; D gene: TRBD1; J gene: TRBJ1-1; CDR3 length: 14; CDR3 protein: CASRAGGASTEAFF; CDR3 DNA: TGTGCCAGCAGAGCAGGGGGCGCGAGCACTGAAGCTTTCTTT
V gene: TRBV7-2; clone size: NA; D gene: TRBD1; J gene: TRBJ1-5; CDR3 length: 13; CDR3 protein: CASGVDRAQPQHF; CDR3 DNA: TGTGCCAGCGGGGTCGACAGGGCCCAGCCCCAGCATTTT
V gene: TRBV7-2; clone size: few; D gene: NA; J gene: TRBJ2-5; CDR3 length: 13; CDR3 protein: CASSPEGQETQYF; CDR3 DNA: TGTGCCAGCAGCCCGGAGGGCCAAGAGACCCAGTACTTC
V gene: TRBV7-2; clone size: NA; D gene: TRBD1; J gene: TRBJ1-5; CDR3 length: 14; CDR3 protein: CASSPGQGYEPQHF; CDR3 DNA: TGTGCCAGCAGCCCCGGACAGGGTTATGAGCCCCAGCATTTT
V gene: TRBV20-1; clone size: NA; D gene: NA; J gene: TRBJ2-5; CDR3 length: 13; CDR3 protein: CSARDTYQETQYF; CDR3 DNA: TGCAGTGCTAGAGATACTTACCAAGAGACCCAGTACTTC
V gene: TRBV27; clone size: few; D gene: NA; J gene: TRBJ2-7; CDR3 length: 15; CDR3 protein: CASRGSPRSSYEQYF; CDR3 DNA: TGTGCCAGCAGGGGCTCACCTAGGAGCTCCTACGAGCAGTACTTC
V gene: TRBV5-1; clone size: NA; D gene: TRBD1; J gene: TRBJ2-1; CDR3 length: 13; CDR3 protein: CASGTGDDNEQFF; CDR3 DNA: TGCGCCAGCGGGACAGGGGATGACAATGAGCAGTTCTTC
V gene: TRBV20-1; clone size: NA; D gene: TRBD1; J gene: TRBJ1-5; CDR3 length: 17; CDR3 protein: CCFRETGGPLSNQPQHF; CDR3 DNA: TGCTGTTTTCGAGAGACAGGGGGCCCTTTAAGCAATCAGCCCCAGCATTTT
V gene: TRBV27; clone size: many; D gene: TRBD2; J gene: TRBJ2-7; CDR3 length: 14; CDR3 protein: CASSLRRGGYEQYF; CDR3 DNA: TGTGCCAGCAGTTTACGGCGGGGGGGCTACGAGCAGTACTTC
V gene: TRBV6-1; clone size: many; D gene: NA; J gene: TRBJ2-3; CDR3 length: 14; CDR3 protein: CASSSFGVTDTQYF; CDR3 DNA: TGTGCCAGCAGTAGTTTCGGGGTCACGGATACGCAGTATTTT
V gene: TRBV19; clone size: NA; D gene: TRBD2; J gene: TRBJ2-1; CDR3 length: 17; CDR3 protein: CASSILLGPGRGNEQFF; CDR3 DNA: TGTGCCAGTAGTATCCTACTCGGGCCAGGGAGGGGCAATGAGCAGTTCTTC
V gene: TRBV7-8; clone size: NA; D gene: TRBD2; J gene: TRBJ2-5; CDR3 length: 17; CDR3 protein: CASSLELGTSMEETQYF; CDR3 DNA: TGTGCCAGCAGCTTAGAGCTCGGGACTAGCATGGAAGAGACCCAGTACTTC
V gene: TRBV12-3/TRBV12-4; clone size: few; D gene: NA; J gene: TRBJ2-2; CDR3 length: 16; CDR3 protein: CASGIGGGRNTGELFF; CDR3 DNA: TGTGCCAGCGGTATAGGGGGAGGCCGGAACACCGGGGAGCTGTTTTTT
V gene: TRBV9; clone size: many; D gene: NA; J gene: TRBJ2-1; CDR3 length: 15; CDR3 protein: CASSVQGTLYNEQFF; CDR3 DNA: TGTGCCAGCAGCGTACAAGGGACTTTATACAATGAGCAGTTCTTC
V gene: TRBV12-3/TRBV12-4; clone size: NA; D gene: TRBD2; J gene: TRBJ2-7; CDR3 length: 15; CDR3 protein: CASSPRLAGGPGQYF; CDR3 DNA: TGTGCCAGCAGTCCCCGACTAGCGGGGGGCCCAGGGCAGTACTTC
V gene: TRBV19; clone size: many; D gene: NA; J gene: TRBJ2-5; CDR3 length: 15; CDR3 protein: CASTGIGGVQETQYF; CDR3 DNA: TGTGCCAGTACTGGAATTGGAGGGGTCCAAGAGACCCAGTACTTC
V gene: TRBV28; clone size: few; D gene: TRBD2; J gene: TRBJ2-1; CDR3 length: 17; CDR3 protein: CASSSLSSGTPYNEQFF; CDR3 DNA: TGTGCCAGCAGTTCTTTGTCTAGCGGGACCCCGTACAATGAGCAGTTCTTC
V gene: TRBV27; clone size: few; D gene: TRBD2; J gene: TRBJ2-1; CDR3 length: 16; CDR3 protein: CASSSQGLAGYNEQFF; CDR3 DNA: TGTGCCAGCAGTTCCCAGGGGCTAGCGGGATACAATGAGCAGTTCTTC
V gene: TRBV20-1; clone size: few; D gene: NA; J gene: TRBJ2-3; CDR3 length: 15; CDR3 protein: CSAHTSSASTDTQYF; CDR3 DNA: TGCAGTGCTCATACTAGCTCAGCTAGCACAGATACGCAGTATTTT
V gene: TRBV4-1; clone size: NA; D gene: NA; J gene: TRBJ2-7; CDR3 length: 14; CDR3 protein: CASSQDRVRIEQYF; CDR3 DNA: TGCGCCAGCAGCCAAGATCGGGTCAGGATCGAGCAGTACTTC
V gene: TRBV4-1; clone size: NA; D gene: NA; J gene: TRBJ2-7; CDR3 length: 14; CDR3 protein: CASSQALGSYEQYF; CDR3 DNA: TGCGCCAGCAGCCAAGCTCTAGGCAGCTACGAGCAGTACTTC
V gene: TRBV12-5; clone size: NA; D gene: NA; J gene: TRBJ2-7; CDR3 length: 14; CDR3 protein: CAIGLGRHFHEQYF; CDR3 DNA: TGTGCTATTGGTTTGGGACGACACTTCCACGAGCAGTACTTC
V gene: TRBV6-1; clone size: few; D gene: TRBD1; J gene: TRBJ2-7; CDR3 length: 15; CDR3 protein: CASTPPRTGSYEQYF; CDR3 DNA: TGTGCCAGCACCCCTCCACGGACAGGGTCCTACGAGCAGTACTTC
V gene: TRBV30; clone size: NA; D gene: NA; J gene: TRBJ1-4; CDR3 length: 11; CDR3 protein: CAWSRKQRLFF; CDR3 DNA: TGTGCCTGGAGTCGTAAACAAAGGCTGTTTTTT
V gene: TRBV5-1; clone size: few; D gene: TRBD2; J gene: TRBJ2-7; CDR3 length: 15; CDR3 protein: CASSSGLTDSYEQYF; CDR3 DNA: TGCGCCAGCAGTTCGGGACTAACCGACTCCTACGAGCAGTACTTC
V gene: TRBV20-1; clone size: NA; D gene: TRBD1; J gene: TRBJ1-3; CDR3 length: 19; CDR3 protein: CSARPPGQSSQTSGSTIYF; CDR3 DNA: TGCAGTGCTAGACCCCCGGGACAGTCCAGTCAAACATCTGGAAGCACCATATATTTT
V gene: TRBV4-3; clone size: few; D gene: TRBD2; J gene: TRBJ2-1; CDR3 length: 17; CDR3 protein: CASSQDESLAGGGEQFF; CDR3 DNA: TGCGCCAGCAGCCAAGATGAGAGCCTAGCGGGAGGTGGGGAGCAGTTCTTC
V gene: TRBV20-1; clone size: few; D gene: NA; J gene: TRBJ2-4; CDR3 length: 14; CDR3 protein: CSAVLPLSKNIQYF; CDR3 DNA: TGCAGTGCGGTGCTACCTCTTTCCAAAAACATTCAGTACTTC
V gene: TRBV6-5; clone size: once; D gene: TRBD2; J gene: TRBJ2-1; CDR3 length: 15; CDR3 protein: CASNPGLAAFNEQFF; CDR3 DNA: TGTGCCAGCAACCCGGGACTAGCGGCCTTCAATGAGCAGTTCTTC
V gene: TRBV28; clone size: few; D gene: TRBD1; J gene: TRBJ1-5; CDR3 length: 17; CDR3 protein: CASSLSPFGTGNQPQHF; CDR3 DNA: TGTGCCAGCAGTTTATCTCCCTTCGGGACAGGGAATCAGCCCCAGCATTTT
V gene: TRBV20-1; clone size: few; D gene: NA; J gene: TRBJ2-1; CDR3 length: 14; CDR3 protein: CSAREGDSAIEQFF; CDR3 DNA: TGCAGTGCTAGAGAGGGGGATAGCGCGATTGAGCAGTTCTTC
V gene: TRBV11-2; clone size: few; D gene: NA; J gene: TRBJ2-1; CDR3 length: 13; CDR3 protein: CASSLAGYWEQFF; CDR3 DNA: TGTGCCAGCAGCTTAGCGGGGTATTGGGAGCAGTTCTTC
V gene: TRBV7-9; clone size: once; D gene: NA; J gene: TRBJ2-7; CDR3 length: 14; CDR3 protein: CASSLTTDSYEQYF; CDR3 DNA: TGTGCCAGCAGCCTTACGACAGACTCCTACGAGCAGTACTTC
V gene: TRBV28; clone size: few; D gene: NA; J gene: TRBJ2-5; CDR3 length: 12; CDR3 protein: CASSKGSRTQYF; CDR3 DNA: TGTGCCAGCAGTAAAGGGTCCAGGACCCAGTACTTC
V gene: TRBV4-1; clone size: NA; D gene: NA; J gene: TRBJ2-3; CDR3 length: 15; CDR3 protein: CASSRSGITADTQYF; CDR3 DNA: TGCGCCAGCAGCCGATCGGGGATAACCGCAGATACGCAGTATTTT
V gene: TRBV5-4; clone size: NA; D gene: TRBD2; J gene: TRBJ2-3; CDR3 length: 15; CDR3 protein: CASGLFSGSPDTQYF; CDR3 DNA: TGTGCCAGCGGCTTGTTCAGCGGGAGTCCAGATACGCAGTATTTT
V gene: TRBV7-2; clone size: NA; D gene: TRBD1; J gene: TRBJ1-4; CDR3 length: 14; CDR3 protein: CASGTGTGFEKLFF; CDR3 DNA: TGTGCCAGCGGGACCGGGACAGGGTTCGAAAAACTGTTTTTT
V gene: TRBV14; clone size: NA; D gene: NA; J gene: TRBJ2-1; CDR3 length: 16; CDR3 protein: CASSQDLGGPGNEQFF; CDR3 DNA: TGTGCCAGCAGCCAAGATTTAGGAGGGCCTGGGAATGAGCAGTTCTTC